This TCR beta chain is from a study of blood T cell repertoires in COVID-19. For the study at large: The study drew acute and convalescent COVID-19 samples from the United States, Italy and Spain. PBMCs, B-cell-depleted T cells, or T cells were the source of the cDNA or gDNA that made up the material.

The authors' processing: Reference gene primer amplification yielded estimated nucleated cell counts. Measured with immunoSEQ multiplex PCR; TCRdb has only the in-frame clones, and not every one. V, J and clone size are those of that table, while D and trimming were read from the DNA. The repertoire holds roughly 45,000 clones, approximately 88% seen once, with approximately 15% in the top ten. This CDR3 is built from 15 residues. The trim removed 4 bases at V and 4 bases at J, leaving 5 bases unmatched. Germline V gene sequence: CDR1 SGHTA, CDR2 FQGNSA. Sequenced material: peripheral blood. The clonotype comes from a man aged 60 to 75 with active COVID-19. The chain has TRBV7-2 and TRBJ2-1; 9 nucleotides align to TRBD2. This chain's CDR3 is CASSSGLAGYNEQFF. The CDR3 bases are TGTGCCAGCAGCTCGGGGCTAGCGGGGTACAATGAGCAGTTCTTC. Combining the CDR3 with reference TRBV7-2 and TRBJ2-1 gives the whole variable domain GAGVSQSPSNKVTEKGKDVELRCDPISGHTALYWYRQSLGQGLEFLIYFQGNSAPDKSGLPSDRFSAERTGGSVSTLTIQRTQQEDSAVYLCASSSGLAGYNEQFFGPGTRLTVL.